The T cell receptor beta chain described here comes from a study of long-term antiretroviral therapy in people with HIV. Findings and caveats of the study: Information pertaining to ART adherence, viral resistance or therapeutic modifications was not obtained. Blood sampling spanned 2004 to 2017, possibly under older ART regimens.

Version v3.0 of the immunoSEQ assay ran at survey level. Data came from immunoSEQ multiplex PCR; TCRdb stores just in-frame clones and leaves some out. The repertoire has about 50,000 clones, around 80% of them found once; the top ten carry roughly 3.2%. Trimming cost V 7 bases and J 0 bases; bases outside gene matches: 10. Germline CDR1 MDHEN, CDR2 SYDVKM. There are 16 residues in the CDR3. A note on this clone: Antigen: not known.

Donors needed at least one pre-ART PBMC sample plus at least two post-ART samples. The content of samples before DNA extraction was roughly 0.9-11 million cryopreserved PBMC. The TCR comes from a young woman with HIV. V is TRBV28 and J is TRBJ2-7; 9 nucleotides match TRBD2. This sample comprised unsorted PBMCs, obtained 0.8 years after starting antiretroviral therapy. This CDR3 reads CASTPLTSGLSYEQYF. The CDR3 DNA sequence: TGTGCCAGCACCCCCCTGACTAGCGGACTCTCCTACGAGCAGTACTTC. The full variable domain, completed using reference TRBV28 and TRBJ2-7, is DVKVTQSSRYLVKRTGEKVFLECVQDMDHENMFWYRQDPGLGLRLIYFSYDVKMKEKGDIPEGYSVSREKKERFSLILESASTNQTSMYLCASTPLTSGLSYEQYFGPGTRLTVT.